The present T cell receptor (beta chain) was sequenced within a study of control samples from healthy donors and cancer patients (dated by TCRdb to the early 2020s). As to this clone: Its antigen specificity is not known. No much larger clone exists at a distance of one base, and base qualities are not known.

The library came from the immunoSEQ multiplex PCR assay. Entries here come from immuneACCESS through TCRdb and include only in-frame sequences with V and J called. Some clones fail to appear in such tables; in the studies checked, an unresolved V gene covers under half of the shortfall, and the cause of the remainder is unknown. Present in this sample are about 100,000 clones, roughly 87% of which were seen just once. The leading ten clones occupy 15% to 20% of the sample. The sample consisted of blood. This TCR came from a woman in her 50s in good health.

The sequenced DNA: TGTGCCAGTAGTATACCGGGACAGGGGGCTACCTACGAGCAGTACTTC. Translated, this gives CASSIPGQGATYEQYF. The sequence joins TRBV19 to TRBJ2-7; the central 12 bases match TRBD1. CDR1 is given as LNHDA and CDR2 as SQIVND, both from the germline V gene (reference sequence). Germline trimming amounts to 2 bases on V and 2 bases on J, with 4 as the count of junction bases outside the gene matches. The CDR3, cysteine through phenylalanine, is 16 amino acids long. Solely the CDR3 DNA is kept, with 48 bases framed from the first base.